These T cell receptor beta chains were read from a single sample in a study of T cells in Graves' hyperthyroidism and ophthalmopathy. From the multiplex PCR reads, TCRdb called clonotypes with MiXCR, one entry per CDR3 protein. The data contain some 700,000 distinct CDR3 sequences, roughly 17% of them singletons. The sequenced sample consisted of blood. The source of these receptors is a man in his forties or fifties with Graves' hyperthyroidism. CDR3s leave out the opening cysteine and the closing phenylalanine or tryptophan.

v_gene,j_gene,CDR3aa
TRBV10-2,TRBJ1-1,ASSHSIEAF
TRBV7-6,TRBJ2-1,ASSSTDEQF
TRBV9,TRBJ1-2,ASSPGEGNGYT
TRBV6-1,TRBJ2-3,ASSRGLAVGYTDTQY
TRBV7-9,TRBJ2-7,ASSPPGLAGAVNEQY
TRBV6-2/TRBV6-3,TRBJ1-5,ASTYQAGGAEWNQPQH
TRBV12-3/TRBV12-4,TRBJ2-4,ASSLDTPGLADQD
TRBV2,TRBJ2-1,ASSRLAGGEDEQF
TRBV7-2,TRBJ2-7,ASSPRGSRGEQY
TRBV18,TRBJ2-2,ASSPLVRGTTGELF
TRBV28,TRBJ1-1,ASSHADRGSRTEAF
TRBV19,TRBJ2-2,ASSMRVSSGELF
TRBV20-1,TRBJ2-7,SARVPGPQDEQY
TRBV12-3/TRBV12-4,TRBJ2-7,ASSFEEGLYEQY
TRBV3-1,TRBJ2-1,ASSQDYVGVVNEQF
TRBV28,TRBJ2-7,ASSFSVARGYEQY
TRBV4-3,TRBJ2-2,ASSSGQGWTGELF
TRBV11-2,TRBJ2-3,ASSTGIGEGDTQY
TRBV9,TRBJ1-1,ASRTGGGNTEAF
TRBV7-9,TRBJ2-1,ASSPRDRGYNEQF
TRBV6-2/TRBV6-3,TRBJ2-5,ASSYFPLLAGVHETQY
TRBV11-2,TRBJ1-3,ASSLVGGGPGNTIY
TRBV20-1,TRBJ2-2,SAMAGTTGELF
TRBV2,TRBJ2-1,ASSEEGLSYNEQF
TRBV2,TRBJ1-3,ASSPGLGPGNTIY
TRBV6-2/TRBV6-3,TRBJ2-7,ASRRWRSYEQY
TRBV25-1,TRBJ1-1,ASSTATNTEAF
TRBV27,TRBJ2-1,ASSSPGLAGGPSSYNEQF
TRBV29-1,TRBJ2-5,SVAAPRETQY
TRBV5-1,TRBJ2-2,ASSLALMVNTGELF
TRBV19,TRBJ1-3,ASSKRRGEDGNTIY
TRBV5-1,TRBJ2-3,ASSLPGSRSDTQY
TRBV12-3/TRBV12-4,TRBJ1-4,ASSFQANEKLF
TRBV6-1,TRBJ2-7,ASSVAGQSSYEQY
TRBV20-1,TRBJ1-5,SASGLVESQPQH
TRBV5-8,TRBJ2-5,ASSLGHGLN
TRBV6-2/TRBV6-3,TRBJ2-1,ASSATGGNEQF
TRBV24-1,TRBJ2-4,ATSVGDLTKNIQY
TRBV20-1,TRBJ2-2,SAETTSGRNTGELF
TRBV16,TRBJ2-7,ACSQYLGAEVYEQY
TRBV24-1,TRBJ2-1,ATSSAGTSGTNEQF
TRBV6-1,TRBJ2-7,ASRSQETSYEQY
TRBV10-1,TRBJ2-2,ASSERLANTGELF
TRBV4-2,TRBJ2-7,ASSQDGTGEIYEQY
TRBV4-1,TRBJ1-2,ASSQPTDYGYT
TRBV28,TRBJ1-1,ASSFQQGQAF
TRBV19,TRBJ2-1,ASSIGGPSYNEQF
TRBV28,TRBJ2-1,ASTLAGARNEQF
TRBV27,TRBJ1-2,ASSSLSSGNYGYT
TRBV7-3,TRBJ2-1,ASTRMGVIVYNEQF
TRBV11-2,TRBJ2-7,ASSLVGTGYAEQY
TRBV7-2,TRBJ2-3,ASSTISGRVAGTQY
TRBV28,TRBJ1-1,ASSSPGTGTEAF
TRBV5-1,TRBJ1-6,ASSLNSQGNSPLH